Listed below are T cell receptor beta chains from one sample, sequenced in a study of CD8+ T cells in alopecia areata. Generated by immunoSEQ multiplex PCR, the TCRdb table keeps only in-frame clones and is missing some. The sample has 110,000 or so clones, approximately 58% seen once. The sequencing sample was made of CD4+ T cells sorted from blood. These receptors all come from a human donor in good health. Each CDR3 is given with its conserved first and last residue. Expanded clones are given a class, and other clones once, few, many or no size at all.

cdr3_length: 15
j_call: TRBJ1-1
v_call: TRBV7-9
clone_size: .
cdr3_aa: CASSLAWLMNTEAFF

cdr3_length: 16
j_call: TRBJ2-4
v_call: TRBV28
clone_size: few
cdr3_aa: CASSRGVRTQGNIQYF

cdr3_length: 13
j_call: TRBJ1-6
v_call: TRBV25-1
clone_size: .
cdr3_aa: CASTPWRETPLHF

cdr3_length: 12
j_call: TRBJ1-2
v_call: TRBV10-3
clone_size: .
cdr3_aa: CAIMRGRYGYTF

cdr3_length: 15
j_call: TRBJ1-2
v_call: TRBV4-1
clone_size: .
cdr3_aa: CASSSRSGTGNGYTF

cdr3_length: 10
j_call: TRBJ1-2
v_call: TRBV29-1
clone_size: .
cdr3_aa: CSVGTDGYTF

cdr3_length: 14
j_call: TRBJ1-2
v_call: TRBV6-1
clone_size: .
cdr3_aa: CASNEQGYDYGYTF

cdr3_length: 11
j_call: TRBJ1-1
v_call: TRBV5-1
clone_size: .
cdr3_aa: CASSYGTEAFF

cdr3_length: 13
j_call: TRBJ2-6
v_call: TRBV25-1
clone_size: .
cdr3_aa: CASSVTGANVLTF

cdr3_length: 16
j_call: TRBJ2-1
v_call: TRBV5-1
clone_size: .
cdr3_aa: CASSWAGTLKNNEQFF

cdr3_length: 14
j_call: TRBJ2-1
v_call: TRBV4-1
clone_size: .
cdr3_aa: CASSWGQTYNEQFF

cdr3_length: 13
j_call: TRBJ1-1
v_call: TRBV5-1
clone_size: .
cdr3_aa: CASRKGENTEAFF

cdr3_length: 12
j_call: TRBJ2-7
v_call: TRBV27
clone_size: few
cdr3_aa: CASGRLAGEQYF

cdr3_length: 10
j_call: TRBJ1-2
v_call: TRBV29-1
clone_size: few
cdr3_aa: CSVDQGGYTF

cdr3_length: 15
j_call: TRBJ1-5
v_call: TRBV30
clone_size: .
cdr3_aa: CAWKGDGISNQPQHF

cdr3_length: 14
j_call: TRBJ2-5
v_call: TRBV7-9
clone_size: few
cdr3_aa: CASSLRAVQETQYF

cdr3_length: 15
j_call: TRBJ1-1
v_call: TRBV29-1
clone_size: .
cdr3_aa: CSAVKDPAADTEAFF

cdr3_length: 17
j_call: TRBJ1-2
v_call: TRBV15
clone_size: .
cdr3_aa: CATSSGKTGQGIWRYTF

cdr3_length: 15
j_call: TRBJ1-1
v_call: TRBV29-1
clone_size: .
cdr3_aa: CSVGPKTELNTEAFF

cdr3_length: 13
j_call: TRBJ1-5
v_call: TRBV7-8
clone_size: few
cdr3_aa: CASSFRGDQPQHF

cdr3_length: 11
j_call: TRBJ1-1
v_call: TRBV30
clone_size: few
cdr3_aa: CAWRGNTEAFF

cdr3_length: 14
j_call: TRBJ2-5
v_call: TRBV7-2
clone_size: .
cdr3_aa: CASSLLYGEETQYF

cdr3_length: 14
j_call: TRBJ1-2
v_call: TRBV5-1
clone_size: .
cdr3_aa: CASSLGGLGSGYTF

cdr3_length: 15
j_call: TRBJ2-3
v_call: TRBV25-1
clone_size: few
cdr3_aa: CASSVRVSSTDTQYF

cdr3_length: 13
j_call: TRBJ2-2
v_call: TRBV29-1
clone_size: once
cdr3_aa: CSVVEGLGGELFF

cdr3_length: 12
j_call: TRBJ1-1
v_call: TRBV29-1
clone_size: .
cdr3_aa: CSVQGPNTEAFF

cdr3_length: 14
j_call: TRBJ1-3
v_call: TRBV30
clone_size: .
cdr3_aa: CAWRPISGGNTIYF

cdr3_length: 14
j_call: TRBJ2-1
v_call: TRBV7-3
clone_size: .
cdr3_aa: CASQLPGDHNEQFF

cdr3_length: 11
j_call: TRBJ2-2
v_call: TRBV29-1
clone_size: .
cdr3_aa: CSGNRGGELFF

cdr3_length: 12
j_call: TRBJ2-2
v_call: TRBV11-2
clone_size: .
cdr3_aa: CASSSDTGELFF

cdr3_length: 16
j_call: TRBJ2-6
v_call: TRBV10-3
clone_size: .
cdr3_aa: CAIRGQGSTGANVLTF

cdr3_length: 15
j_call: TRBJ1-3
v_call: TRBV11-2
clone_size: .
cdr3_aa: CASSSLQGSGNTIYF

cdr3_length: 13
j_call: TRBJ1-1
v_call: TRBV30
clone_size: .
cdr3_aa: CAWTKRVYTEAFF

cdr3_length: 14
j_call: TRBJ1-2
v_call: TRBV4-1
clone_size: .
cdr3_aa: CASSLPGGQRLYTF

cdr3_length: 14
j_call: TRBJ2-1
v_call: TRBV29-1
clone_size: .
cdr3_aa: CSVVPGPSYNEQFF

cdr3_length: 14
j_call: TRBJ2-5
v_call: TRBV5-1
clone_size: .
cdr3_aa: CASSLAANQETQYF

cdr3_length: 15
j_call: TRBJ2-2
v_call: TRBV29-1
clone_size: .
cdr3_aa: CSVSGPPTNTGELFF

cdr3_length: 16
j_call: TRBJ2-2
v_call: TRBV5-1
clone_size: .
cdr3_aa: CASSFGTWGDTGELFF

cdr3_length: 12
j_call: TRBJ1-1
v_call: TRBV29-1
clone_size: .
cdr3_aa: CSVDTGFTEAFF

cdr3_length: 13
j_call: TRBJ2-1
v_call: TRBV4-2
clone_size: once
cdr3_aa: CASSQTLADEQFF

cdr3_length: 14
j_call: TRBJ1-1
v_call: TRBV15
clone_size: .
cdr3_aa: CATSGRSMNTEAFF

cdr3_length: 14
j_call: TRBJ2-7
v_call: TRBV5-1
clone_size: .
cdr3_aa: CASSLGQGLVEQYF

cdr3_length: 15
j_call: TRBJ2-3
v_call: TRBV27
clone_size: few
cdr3_aa: CASSAGTGSTDTQYF

cdr3_length: 12
j_call: TRBJ1-2
v_call: TRBV2
clone_size: .
cdr3_aa: CASNYKGDGYTF

cdr3_length: 15
j_call: TRBJ2-1
v_call: TRBV2
clone_size: many
cdr3_aa: CASSAGAELYNEQFF

cdr3_length: 13
j_call: TRBJ2-3
v_call: TRBV29-1
clone_size: few
cdr3_aa: CSVERAHTDTQYF

cdr3_length: 14
j_call: TRBJ2-1
v_call: TRBV15
clone_size: .
cdr3_aa: CATSRVRTVPLQFF

cdr3_length: 15
j_call: TRBJ1-2
v_call: TRBV2
clone_size: few
cdr3_aa: CASSAEGAGPYGYTF

cdr3_length: 12
j_call: TRBJ1-2
v_call: TRBV2
clone_size: .
cdr3_aa: CASSTGQGGYTF

cdr3_length: 11
j_call: TRBJ1-1
v_call: TRBV6-5
clone_size: once
cdr3_aa: CASRMGTEAFF

cdr3_length: 12
j_call: TRBJ2-7
v_call: TRBV6-6
clone_size: few
cdr3_aa: CASNRLAAEQYF

cdr3_length: 13
j_call: TRBJ1-2
v_call: TRBV6-5
clone_size: few
cdr3_aa: CASSRPGTLGYTF

cdr3_length: 13
j_call: TRBJ1-1
v_call: TRBV2
clone_size: .
cdr3_aa: CASRKQGLGEAFF

cdr3_length: 15
j_call: TRBJ2-7
v_call: TRBV4-1
clone_size: .
cdr3_aa: CASSQGAVLSYEQYF

cdr3_length: 13
j_call: TRBJ1-5
v_call: TRBV6-1
clone_size: .
cdr3_aa: CASSEAGNQPQHF

cdr3_length: 16
j_call: TRBJ2-7
v_call: TRBV6-6
clone_size: .
cdr3_aa: CASSYSFSATTYEQYF

cdr3_length: 13
j_call: TRBJ2-6
v_call: TRBV2
clone_size: few
cdr3_aa: CASRPSGANVLTF

cdr3_length: 15
j_call: TRBJ2-7
v_call: TRBV5-1
clone_size: .
cdr3_aa: CASSLDRGTNYEQYF